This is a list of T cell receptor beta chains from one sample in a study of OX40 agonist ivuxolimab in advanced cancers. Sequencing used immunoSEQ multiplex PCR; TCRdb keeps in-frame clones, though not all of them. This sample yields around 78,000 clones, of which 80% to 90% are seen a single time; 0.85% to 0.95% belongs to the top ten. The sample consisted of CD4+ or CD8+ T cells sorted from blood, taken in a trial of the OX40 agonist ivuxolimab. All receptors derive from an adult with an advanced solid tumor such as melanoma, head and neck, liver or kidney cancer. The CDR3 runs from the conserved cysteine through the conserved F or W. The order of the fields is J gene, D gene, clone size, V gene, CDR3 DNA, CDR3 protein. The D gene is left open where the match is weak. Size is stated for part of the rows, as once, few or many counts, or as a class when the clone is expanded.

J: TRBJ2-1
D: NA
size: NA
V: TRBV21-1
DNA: TGTGCCAGCACCCCACCTGCCAAACAGGGGGAAATAGACAATGAGCAGTTCTTC
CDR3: CASTPPAKQGEIDNEQFF

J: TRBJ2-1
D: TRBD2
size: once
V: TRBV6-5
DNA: TGTGCCAGCAGGACTAGCGGGAGAAATGAGCAGTTCTTC
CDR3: CASRTSGRNEQFF

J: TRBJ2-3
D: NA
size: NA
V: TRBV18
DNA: TGTGCCAGCTCACCAAGCAGGGGTAGAAGAGATACGCAGTATTTT
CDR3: CASSPSRGRRDTQYF

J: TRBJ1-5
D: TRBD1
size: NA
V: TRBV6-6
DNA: TGTGCCAGCAGCCGACAGGGGGGATCCAATCAGCCCCAGCATTTT
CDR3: CASSRQGGSNQPQHF

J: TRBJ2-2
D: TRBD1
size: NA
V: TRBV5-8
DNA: TGTGCCAGCAGCTTTGGACAGGGGCGGGCCGGGGAGCTGTTTTTT
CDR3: CASSFGQGRAGELFF

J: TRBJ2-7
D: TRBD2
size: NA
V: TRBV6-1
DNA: TGTGCCAGCAGTGTATGGACTAGCGGGGGGGCTGAGCAGTACTTC
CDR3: CASSVWTSGGAEQYF

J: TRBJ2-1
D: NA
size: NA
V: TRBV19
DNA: TGTGCCAGTAGTACCATAGCGGAGGGGGAGCAGTTCTTC
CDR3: CASSTIAEGEQFF

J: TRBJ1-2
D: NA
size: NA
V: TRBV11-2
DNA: TGTGCCAGCAGCTTCCAGGACCGCTATGGCTACACCTTC
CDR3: CASSFQDRYGYTF

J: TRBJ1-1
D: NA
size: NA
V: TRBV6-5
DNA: TGTGCCAGCAGTTACACAGGGCCCCCGGGGCTCACGGAAGCTTTCTTT
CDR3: CASSYTGPPGLTEAFF

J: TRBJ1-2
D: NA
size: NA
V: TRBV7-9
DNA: TGTGCCAGCAGCCTCCCCGGGGAGCCAGGGGGCTACACCTTC
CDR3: CASSLPGEPGGYTF

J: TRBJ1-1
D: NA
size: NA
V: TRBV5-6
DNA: TGTGCCAGCAGCCCCCCGTCGATGAACACTGAAGCTTTCTTT
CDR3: CASSPPSMNTEAFF

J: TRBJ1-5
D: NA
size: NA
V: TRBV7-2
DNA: TGTGCCAGCAGCCTCTACACCGGGAATCATCAGCCCCAGCATTTT
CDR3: CASSLYTGNHQPQHF

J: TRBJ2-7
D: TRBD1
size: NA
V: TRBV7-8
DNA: TGTGCCAGCCTTTTTGGGGCCAGGGGGCTCGGGGAGCAGTACTTC
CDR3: CASLFGARGLGEQYF

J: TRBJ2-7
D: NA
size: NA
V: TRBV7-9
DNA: TGTGCCAGCAGCCCGGGGATAGGGCAAACCTACGAGCAGTACTTC
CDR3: CASSPGIGQTYEQYF

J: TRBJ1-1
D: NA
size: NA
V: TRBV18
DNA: TGTGCCAGCTCAGAGACAGCGAACACTGAAGCTTTCTTT
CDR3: CASSETANTEAFF

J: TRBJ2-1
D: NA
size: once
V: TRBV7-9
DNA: TGTGCCAGCAGCTTACTAGCTCAAGGGCCCAATGAGCAGTTCTTC
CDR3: CASSLLAQGPNEQFF

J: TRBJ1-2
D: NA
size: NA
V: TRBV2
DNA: TGTGCCAGCAGTGTTCACCGGGACACGGGCTACACCTTC
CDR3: CASSVHRDTGYTF

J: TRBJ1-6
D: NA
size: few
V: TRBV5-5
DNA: TGTGCCAGCAGCTGGGGGGCCGGGTCAGATAATTCACCCCTCCACTTT
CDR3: CASSWGAGSDNSPLHF

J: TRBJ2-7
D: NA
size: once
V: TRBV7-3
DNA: TGTGCCAGCAGCCTAGCTTATGGGTCCGAGCAGTACTTC
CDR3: CASSLAYGSEQYF

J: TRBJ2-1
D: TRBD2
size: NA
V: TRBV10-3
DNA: TGTGCCACCGGAGTGACTAGCGGGAGTAGCGCCTACAATGAGCAGTTCTTC
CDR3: CATGVTSGSSAYNEQFF

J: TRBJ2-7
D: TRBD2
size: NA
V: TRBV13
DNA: TGTGCCAGCAGTCGTAGCGGGATCTTCTACGAGCAGTACTTC
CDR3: CASSRSGIFYEQYF

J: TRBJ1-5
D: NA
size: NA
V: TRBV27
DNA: TGTGCCAGCAGGAGTCCCTCGGGCAATCAGCCCCAGCATTTT
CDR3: CASRSPSGNQPQHF

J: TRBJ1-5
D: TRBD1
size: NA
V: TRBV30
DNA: TGTGCCTGGAGTTCTCGTGCCGACAGGGGAGGCAATCAGCCCCAGCATTTT
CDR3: CAWSSRADRGGNQPQHF

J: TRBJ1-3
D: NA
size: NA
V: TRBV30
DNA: TGTGCCTGGAGTGTAGGCGGCAGCTCTGGAAACACCATATATTTT
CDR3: CAWSVGGSSGNTIYF

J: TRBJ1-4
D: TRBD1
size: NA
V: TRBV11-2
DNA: TGTGCCAGCAGCTCCGAACGGGACAGCGTTGCAACTAATGAAAAACTGTTTTTT
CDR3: CASSSERDSVATNEKLFF

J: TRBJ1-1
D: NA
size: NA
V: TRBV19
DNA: TGTGCCAGTACTGGACAGTACACTGAAGCTTTCTTT
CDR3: CASTGQYTEAFF

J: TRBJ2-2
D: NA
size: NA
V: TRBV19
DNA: TGTGCCAGTAGAGTCCAGGGAGAAGGGGCCGGGGAGCTGTTTTTT
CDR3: CASRVQGEGAGELFF

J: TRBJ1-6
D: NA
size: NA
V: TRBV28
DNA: TGTGCCAGCAGTTTAGTGACTGATAATTCACCCCTCCACTTT
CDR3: CASSLVTDNSPLHF

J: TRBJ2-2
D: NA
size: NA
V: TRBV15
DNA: TGTGCCACCAGCAGAGAAGGGGGGACCGGGGAGCTGTTTTTT
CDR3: CATSREGGTGELFF

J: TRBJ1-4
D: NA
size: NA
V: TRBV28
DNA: TGTGCCAGCAGTGGACGGGGGGAAAAACTGTTTTTT
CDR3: CASSGRGEKLFF

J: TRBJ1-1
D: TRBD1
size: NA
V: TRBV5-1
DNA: TGCGCCAGCAGCAGGGACAGTCTGAACACTGAAGCTTTCTTT
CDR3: CASSRDSLNTEAFF

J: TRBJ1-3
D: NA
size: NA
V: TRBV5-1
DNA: TGCGCCAGCAGCACTTCAAGCTCTGGAAACACCATATATTTT
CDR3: CASSTSSSGNTIYF

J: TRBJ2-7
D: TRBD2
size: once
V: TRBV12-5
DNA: TGTGCTAGTGGTTCCAGCTTAGGACTAGCGGGAACCCACGAGCAGTACTTC
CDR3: CASGSSLGLAGTHEQYF

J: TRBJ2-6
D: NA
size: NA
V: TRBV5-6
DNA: TGTGCCAGCAGCTTCCCCATCGGGGATCTGAGAGCCAACGTCCTGACTTTC
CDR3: CASSFPIGDLRANVLTF

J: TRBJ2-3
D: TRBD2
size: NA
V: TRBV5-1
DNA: TGCGCCAGCAGCTTGGGGTCTAGCGGGAGATTAGGCACAGATACGCAGTATTTT
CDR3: CASSLGSSGRLGTDTQYF

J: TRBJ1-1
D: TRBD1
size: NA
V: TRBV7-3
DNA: TGTGCCAGCAGCCCCTTACGGGACAGGGGGTCAGGAGCTTTCTTT
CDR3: CASSPLRDRGSGAFF

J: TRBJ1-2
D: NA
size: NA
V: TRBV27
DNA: TGTGCCAGCAGTCTCACAGGGAACTATGGCTACACCTTC
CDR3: CASSLTGNYGYTF

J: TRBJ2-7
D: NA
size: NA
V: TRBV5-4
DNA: TGTGCCAGCAGCTTGGGCGGTAGGCGGTTCGAGCAGTACTTC
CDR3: CASSLGGRRFEQYF

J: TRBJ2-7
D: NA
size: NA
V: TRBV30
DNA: TGTGCCTGGAGTGCCCAGGGCTACGAGCAGTACTTC
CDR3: CAWSAQGYEQYF

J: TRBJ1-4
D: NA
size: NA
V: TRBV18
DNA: TGTGCCAGCTGCCCAGCTCTGGGGGAAAAACTGTTTTTT
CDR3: CASCPALGEKLFF

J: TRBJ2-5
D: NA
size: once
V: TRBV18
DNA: TGTGCCAGCTCACATCCGGGGCGGGTGGAGACCCAGTACTTC
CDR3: CASSHPGRVETQYF

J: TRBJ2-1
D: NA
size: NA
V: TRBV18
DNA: TGTGCCAGCTCACCACCTTCCAGGTTCTACAATGAGCAGTTCTTC
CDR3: CASSPPSRFYNEQFF

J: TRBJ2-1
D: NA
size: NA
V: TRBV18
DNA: TGTGCCAGCTCACCACCGGAGCGGAAGCCCTACAATGAGCAGTTCTTC
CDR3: CASSPPERKPYNEQFF

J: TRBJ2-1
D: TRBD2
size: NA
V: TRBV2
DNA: TGTGCCAGCAGTGGGGGACTAGCGGGAGCGGGTGAGCAGTTCTTC
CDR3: CASSGGLAGAGEQFF

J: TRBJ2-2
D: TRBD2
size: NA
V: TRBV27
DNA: TGTGCCAGCAGTGGACTAGCGGGGGCATCGAACACCGGGGAGCTGTTTTTT
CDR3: CASSGLAGASNTGELFF

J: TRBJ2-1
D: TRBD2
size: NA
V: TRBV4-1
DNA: TGCGCCAGCAGCCTTCGGACTAGCGCGAACAATGAGCAGTTCTTC
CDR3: CASSLRTSANNEQFF

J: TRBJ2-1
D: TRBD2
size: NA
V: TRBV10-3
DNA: TGTGCCATCAGGGACGGCGGGAGAATCTACAATGAGCAGTTCTTC
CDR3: CAIRDGGRIYNEQFF

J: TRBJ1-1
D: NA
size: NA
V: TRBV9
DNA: TGTGCCAGCAGCGTGACAGGAGTGGACACTGAAGCTTTCTTT
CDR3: CASSVTGVDTEAFF

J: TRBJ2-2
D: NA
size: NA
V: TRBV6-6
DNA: TGTGCCAGCACCTTGGATTTATTCACCGGGGAGCTGTTTTTT
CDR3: CASTLDLFTGELFF

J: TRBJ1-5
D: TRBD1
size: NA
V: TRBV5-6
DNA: TGTGCCAGCAGCTTCCGACAGGGAAGGGAGCCCCAGCATTTT
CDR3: CASSFRQGREPQHF

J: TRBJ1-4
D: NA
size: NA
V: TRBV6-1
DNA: TGTGCCAGCAGTGATACGGGGAGGGATGAAAAACTGTTTTTT
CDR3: CASSDTGRDEKLFF

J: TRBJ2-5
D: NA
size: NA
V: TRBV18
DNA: TGTGCCAGCTCTCTCTCTGGGGAAGAGACCCAGTACTTC
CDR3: CASSLSGEETQYF

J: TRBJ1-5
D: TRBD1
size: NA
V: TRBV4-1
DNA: TGCGCCAGCAGCCAAGGATCAGGAGGGGGCCAGCCCCAGCATTTT
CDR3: CASSQGSGGGQPQHF

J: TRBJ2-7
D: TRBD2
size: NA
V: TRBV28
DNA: TGTGCCAGCAGTCTCCCGACTAGCGGGATCCCCGAGCAGTACTTC
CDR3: CASSLPTSGIPEQYF